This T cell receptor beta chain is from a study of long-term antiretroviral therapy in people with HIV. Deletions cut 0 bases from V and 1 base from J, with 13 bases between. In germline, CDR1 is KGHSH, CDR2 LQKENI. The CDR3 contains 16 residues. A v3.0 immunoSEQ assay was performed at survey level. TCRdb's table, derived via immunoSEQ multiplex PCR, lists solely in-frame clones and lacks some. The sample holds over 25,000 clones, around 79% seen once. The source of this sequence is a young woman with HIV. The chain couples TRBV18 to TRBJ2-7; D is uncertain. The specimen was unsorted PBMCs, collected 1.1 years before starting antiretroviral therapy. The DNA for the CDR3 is TGTGCCAGCTCACCACCCGAAAGGGTGACTTCCTACGAGCAGTACGTC. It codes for CASSPPERVTSYEQYV.